This entry features one T cell receptor beta chain sequence. Profiled with immunoSEQ multiplex PCR; TCRdb holds only in-frame clones, not every one. This table holds approximately 54,000 clones, about nine tenths found once. Trimming took 1 base from V and 5 from J; bases not matched to a gene: 4. This CDR3 contains 15 residues. CDR1 and CDR2 from the germline V gene are SGHTA and FQGNSA. This entry comes from a study of T cell changes during pregnancy in multiple sclerosis. Source: peripheral blood, taken after pregnancy. The TCR sequence derives from a female donor in good health, enrolled as a control in a pregnancy study. The rearrangement links TRBV7-2 to TRBJ1-2, with TRBD1 identical over 10 bases. CDR3 protein: CASSLGQGAFYGYTF. The CDR3 nucleotides are TGTGCCAGCAGCTTAGGACAGGGGGCTTTTTATGGCTACACCTTC.